Listed below are T cell receptor beta chains from one sample, sequenced in a study of blood T cell repertoires in COVID-19. Clones were read by immunoSEQ multiplex PCR, and TCRdb kept only the in-frame ones, dropping some. The sample records approximately 240,000 clones, 70% to 85% being singletons. The sample consisted of peripheral blood. These receptors were collected from an elderly woman with active or convalescent COVID-19. CDR3s include the opening cysteine and the closing phenylalanine or tryptophan. A D gene is named only where the DNA matches it firmly. Expanded clones get a size class; other rows say once, few or many, or leave the size out.

d_gene: TRBD1
j_gene: TRBJ2-2
abundance: -
v_gene: TRBV19
CDR3aa: CASSMGQGAVGELFF
CDR3nt: TGTGCCAGTAGTATGGGACAGGGGGCTGTCGGGGAGCTGTTTTTT

d_gene: TRBD1
j_gene: TRBJ2-7
abundance: -
v_gene: TRBV7-8
CDR3aa: CASSLAGGQGFEEQYF
CDR3nt: TGTGCCAGCAGCTTAGCGGGGGGACAGGGATTCGAAGAGCAGTACTTC

d_gene: TRBD1
j_gene: TRBJ1-6
abundance: once
v_gene: TRBV23-1
CDR3aa: CASSQSPTGLRPLHF
CDR3nt: TGCGCCAGCAGTCAATCCCCGACAGGGTTAAGGCCCCTCCACTTT

d_gene: -
j_gene: TRBJ1-2
abundance: -
v_gene: TRBV6-1
CDR3aa: CASSEAGRGGYTF
CDR3nt: TGTGCCAGCAGTGAAGCTGGGCGGGGAGGCTACACCTTC

d_gene: -
j_gene: TRBJ1-1
abundance: -
v_gene: TRBV6-1
CDR3aa: CASSEALGVTEAFF
CDR3nt: TGTGCCAGCAGTGAAGCGCTAGGGGTCACTGAAGCTTTCTTT

d_gene: -
j_gene: TRBJ1-2
abundance: -
v_gene: TRBV7-8
CDR3aa: CASSLARSSYGYTF
CDR3nt: TGTGCCAGCAGCTTAGCGAGGTCTAGTTATGGCTACACCTTC

d_gene: -
j_gene: TRBJ2-3
abundance: -
v_gene: TRBV7-2
CDR3aa: CASTRMASGTDTQYF
CDR3nt: TGTGCCAGCACCCGTATGGCTAGCGGCACAGATACGCAGTATTTT

d_gene: -
j_gene: TRBJ2-3
abundance: -
v_gene: TRBV5-1
CDR3aa: CASSQPQGPRTDTQYF
CDR3nt: TGCGCCAGCAGCCAACCTCAGGGGCCTCGAACAGATACGCAGTATTTT

d_gene: TRBD2
j_gene: TRBJ2-4
abundance: -
v_gene: TRBV10-1
CDR3aa: CASSEPGLAIYF
CDR3nt: TGCGCCAGCAGTGAGCCGGGACTAGCGATTTACTTC

d_gene: TRBD1
j_gene: TRBJ2-1
abundance: -
v_gene: TRBV2
CDR3aa: CASSPMTGLSATPNNEQFF
CDR3nt: TGTGCCAGCAGCCCTATGACAGGGCTTAGCGCGACGCCAAACAATGAGCAGTTCTTC

d_gene: TRBD1
j_gene: TRBJ1-1
abundance: -
v_gene: TRBV11-2
CDR3aa: CASSPGTGGFLVDTEAFF
CDR3nt: TGTGCCAGCAGCCCAGGGACAGGGGGATTTTTGGTGGACACTGAAGCTTTCTTT

d_gene: -
j_gene: TRBJ1-2
abundance: -
v_gene: TRBV5-6
CDR3aa: CASSLTTTENYGYTF
CDR3nt: TGTGCCAGCAGCTTAACCACAACAGAGAACTATGGCTACACCTTC

d_gene: TRBD2
j_gene: TRBJ2-3
abundance: -
v_gene: TRBV11-3
CDR3aa: CASSAGTSGNTDTQYF
CDR3nt: TGTGCCAGCAGCGCTGGGACTAGCGGGAACACAGATACGCAGTATTTT

d_gene: -
j_gene: TRBJ2-3
abundance: once
v_gene: TRBV3-1/TRBV3-2
CDR3aa: CASSQAGVSLSDTQYF
CDR3nt: TGTGCCAGCAGCCAAGCAGGCGTTTCTTTGTCAGATACGCAGTATTTT

d_gene: TRBD1
j_gene: TRBJ1-1
abundance: -
v_gene: TRBV18
CDR3aa: CASSPRQIRTGRNTEAFF
CDR3nt: TGTGCCAGCTCACCACGACAAATTCGGACAGGCCGAAACACTGAAGCTTTCTTT

d_gene: -
j_gene: TRBJ1-1
abundance: -
v_gene: TRBV27
CDR3aa: CASSLIARTTGNTEAFF
CDR3nt: TGTGCCAGCAGTCTTATAGCCCGCACAACAGGAAACACTGAAGCTTTCTTT

d_gene: TRBD1
j_gene: TRBJ1-1
abundance: -
v_gene: TRBV7-8
CDR3aa: CASSRDRVTEAFF
CDR3nt: TGTGCCAGCAGCCGAGACAGGGTAACTGAAGCTTTCTTT

d_gene: -
j_gene: TRBJ1-1
abundance: -
v_gene: TRBV15
CDR3aa: CATSRDKTGGEAFF
CDR3nt: TGTGCCACCAGCAGAGATAAAACCGGGGGAGAAGCTTTCTTT

d_gene: -
j_gene: TRBJ1-1
abundance: -
v_gene: TRBV5-1
CDR3aa: CASSLISGGGGYAFF
CDR3nt: TGCGCCAGCAGCTTGATTAGCGGGGGCGGTGGTTATGCTTTCTTT

d_gene: -
j_gene: TRBJ2-7
abundance: -
v_gene: TRBV28
CDR3aa: CASVRAGIYEQYF
CDR3nt: TGTGCCAGCGTCCGGGCAGGGATCTACGAGCAGTACTTC

d_gene: TRBD1
j_gene: TRBJ2-3
abundance: -
v_gene: TRBV5-1
CDR3aa: CASMTGATDTQYF
CDR3nt: TGCGCCAGCATGACAGGGGCCACAGATACGCAGTATTTT

d_gene: TRBD1
j_gene: TRBJ1-1
abundance: -
v_gene: TRBV5-1
CDR3aa: CASSDDRGFSEAFF
CDR3nt: TGCGCCAGCAGCGATGACAGGGGTTTCTCTGAAGCTTTCTTT

d_gene: TRBD1
j_gene: TRBJ2-1
abundance: -
v_gene: TRBV6-4
CDR3aa: CASSDSIGTGTYNEQFF
CDR3nt: TGTGCCAGCAGTGACTCAATAGGGACAGGGACCTACAATGAGCAGTTCTTC

d_gene: -
j_gene: TRBJ1-5
abundance: -
v_gene: TRBV28
CDR3aa: CASSFPGGGQPQHF
CDR3nt: TGTGCCAGCAGTTTCCCGGGCGGGGGTCAGCCCCAGCATTTT

d_gene: -
j_gene: TRBJ2-7
abundance: -
v_gene: TRBV29-1
CDR3aa: CSVARESYEQYF
CDR3nt: TGCAGCGTTGCCAGGGAATCCTACGAGCAGTACTTC

d_gene: -
j_gene: TRBJ2-7
abundance: once
v_gene: TRBV13
CDR3aa: CASSLVRETYEQYF
CDR3nt: TGTGCCAGCAGCTTAGTCAGGGAAACTTACGAGCAGTACTTC

d_gene: -
j_gene: TRBJ2-2
abundance: -
v_gene: TRBV5-1
CDR3aa: CASSLEGEPGTGELFF
CDR3nt: TGCGCCAGCAGCTTGGAGGGGGAGCCGGGAACCGGGGAGCTGTTTTTT

d_gene: -
j_gene: TRBJ2-7
abundance: -
v_gene: TRBV6-6
CDR3aa: CASSPADRTYEQYF
CDR3nt: TGTGCCAGCAGTCCGGCCGACAGGACCTACGAGCAGTACTTC

d_gene: TRBD2
j_gene: TRBJ2-7
abundance: -
v_gene: TRBV6-6
CDR3aa: CASSYPTSGRAYEQYF
CDR3nt: TGTGCCAGCAGTTATCCCACTAGCGGGAGGGCCTACGAGCAGTACTTC

d_gene: -
j_gene: TRBJ1-4
abundance: -
v_gene: TRBV28
CDR3aa: CASSSAGQNNEKLFF
CDR3nt: TGTGCCAGCAGTTCAGCTGGACAGAATAATGAAAAACTGTTTTTT

d_gene: TRBD1
j_gene: TRBJ1-1
abundance: -
v_gene: TRBV29-1
CDR3aa: CSADRDRGTEAFF
CDR3nt: TGCAGCGCCGACCGGGACAGGGGCACTGAAGCTTTCTTT

d_gene: -
j_gene: TRBJ1-4
abundance: -
v_gene: TRBV27
CDR3aa: CASSHRSVQGYNEKLFF
CDR3nt: TGTGCCAGCAGCCACCGTAGTGTTCAGGGGTATAATGAAAAACTGTTTTTT

d_gene: TRBD2
j_gene: TRBJ2-2
abundance: -
v_gene: TRBV19
CDR3aa: CASSISSGNPGELFF
CDR3nt: TGTGCCAGTAGTATCTCTAGCGGGAATCCCGGGGAGCTGTTTTTT

d_gene: TRBD1
j_gene: TRBJ1-2
abundance: few
v_gene: TRBV30
CDR3aa: CAWSVDGATGAAGYTF
CDR3nt: TGTGCCTGGAGTGTGGATGGGGCTACAGGGGCCGCGGGCTACACCTTC

d_gene: -
j_gene: TRBJ1-6
abundance: once
v_gene: TRBV19
CDR3aa: CASSMEDSPNSPLHF
CDR3nt: TGTGCCAGTAGTATGGAAGACAGCCCTAATTCACCCCTCCACTTT

d_gene: TRBD1
j_gene: TRBJ1-5
abundance: -
v_gene: TRBV3-1/TRBV3-2
CDR3aa: CASSQDRGQPQHF
CDR3nt: TGTGCCAGCAGCCAAGACAGGGGGCAGCCCCAGCATTTT

d_gene: -
j_gene: TRBJ2-1
abundance: -
v_gene: TRBV13
CDR3aa: CASSSVWSSYNEQFF
CDR3nt: TGTGCCAGCAGCTCGGTGTGGAGCTCCTACAATGAGCAGTTCTTC